This TCR beta chain was documented in a study of shared clonotypes between healthy human individuals. Across the whole study: Donors had three CD4 naive, three CD4 memory, two CD8 naive and one CD8 memory plate apiece. General study points: Roughly 4.6% of naive CD4 clonotypes were common to four donors. Blood alone was sampled, and tissue repertoires likely differ. Among non-shared clonotypes, generation probabilities were lower than among those shared by all four donors.

For this clone: Its antigen is not identified.

The repertoire was sequenced with immunoSEQ multiplex PCR; TCRdb's copy has only in-frame clones and lacks some. The sample includes some 2 million clones, roughly 94% of them seen just once. Cells designated naive CD8 were CD45RO-negative and were positively selected for CCR7, with terminally differentiated effector memory CD45RA+ cells excluded. This CDR3 has 16 residues. The germline gives CDR1 SNHLY, CDR2 FYNNEI. The origin of this receptor is a man between 18 and 29 years old in good health. V usage is TRBV2 and J usage is TRBJ1-2, with a tentative D call TRBD1 (5 bases). Sequencing was carried out using naive CD8+ T cells sorted from blood. CDR3 sequence: CALKGWPGRDNYGYTF. For the CDR3, the DNA is TGTGCGCTGAAGGGGTGGCCCGGACGCGATAACTATGGCTACACCTTC. The whole variable domain, remainder taken from reference TRBV2 and TRBJ1-2, is EPEVTQTPSHQVTQMGQEVILRCVPISNHLYFYWYRQILGQKVEFLVSFYNNEISEKSEIFDDQFSVERPDGSNFTLKIRSTKLEDSAMYFCALKGWPGRDNYGYTFGSGTRLTVV.